Shown below are 8 T cell receptor beta chains from a single sample sequenced in a study of PD-L1 blockade in urothelial cancer. The time point is: peripheral blood 6 weeks after treatment start. The table came from immunoSEQ multiplex PCR; TCRdb's copy has only in-frame clones and leaves some out. The repertoire has roughly 120,000 clones, 85% to 95% of them found once; the top ten carry 3% to 4.5%. The source was PBMCs, collected around atezolizumab (anti-PD-L1) treatment. Receptors originate from a man aged 60 to 75 with urothelial cancer.

The V call is TRBV5-6, the J call TRBJ2-1; D may be TRBD1 (6 bases). The CDR3 loop spans 14 amino acids. Between the trimmed V and J ends, which lost 5 bases and 4 bases, there was a span of 13 bases. Germline loops: CDR1 SGHDT, CDR2 YYEEEE. CDR3 nucleotide sequence: TGTGCCAGCAGGCTGGGGACAACTTACAATGAGCAGTTCTTC. Its protein is CASRLGTTYNEQFF.

The chain carries TRBV28 and TRBJ2-1; D may be TRBD1 (6 bases). CDR3 length: 15 amino acids. V lost 6 bases and J lost 5, with 17 bases in between. Germline CDR1 reads MDHEN; CDR2 reads SYDVKM. CDR3 protein: CASRVGTSANNEQFF. CDR3 in DNA: TGTGCCAGCAGGGTCGGGACATCGGCCAACAATGAGCAGTTCTTC. The variable domain in full, completed from reference TRBV28 and TRBJ2-1, reads DVKVTQSSRYLVKRTGEKVFLECVQDMDHENMFWYRQDPGLGLRLIYFSYDVKMKEKGDIPEGYSVSREKKERFSLILESASTNQTSMYLCASRVGTSANNEQFFGPGTRLTVL.

The J gene is TRBJ2-2, the V gene TRBV19; 7 positions match TRBD1. Per the germline V gene, CDR1 is LNHDA and CDR2 is SQIVND (reference sequence). The V segment lost 6 bases and the J segment 6 bases; nucleotides outside the gene matches: 4. The CDR3 is 13 residues long. The CDR3 DNA sequence: TGTGCCAGTAGCCTGGGGACAGCCGGGGAGCTGTTTTTT. Its translation: CASSLGTAGELFF. Using reference TRBV19 and TRBJ2-2 for the parts outside the CDR3, the full variable domain is DGGITQSPKYLFRKEGQNVTLSCEQNLNHDAMYWYRQDPGQGLRLIYYSQIVNDFQKGDIAEGYSVSREKKESFPLTVTSAQKNPTAFYLCASSLGTAGELFFGEGSRLTVL.

The gene calls are TRBV30 and TRBJ2-2; the D gene is possibly TRBD2 (7 bases). Germline V gives CDR1 GTSNPN, CDR2 SVGIG (reference sequence). Deletions cut 0 bases from V and 7 bases from J, with 12 bases between. The CDR3 spans 14 residues. CDR3 in amino acids: CAWSVPGGGGELFF. The CDR3 bases are TGTGCCTGGAGTGTACCGGGGGGCGGCGGGGAGCTGTTTTTT.

This chain uses TRBV2 with TRBJ1-1, with D unclear. The CDR3 sequence is 12 residues long. The germline CDR1 and CDR2 sequences are SNHLY and FYNNEI. Deletions cut 7 bases from V and 1 base from J, with 7 bases between. This CDR3 reads CASKEENTEAFF. DNA for the CDR3: TGTGCCAGCAAGGAGGAGAACACTGAAGCTTTCTTT.

The chain combines TRBV18 with TRBJ2-5; D is perhaps TRBD2 (5 bases). V was clipped by 4 bases and J by 4 bases, with 16 bases between them. The CDR3 runs 15 residues. Germline V gene lookup returns CDR1 KGHSH and CDR2 LQKENI. CDR3 bases: TGTGCCAGCTCACGGGCCCCCGGGAATGCAGAGACCCAGTACTTC. This gives the protein CASSRAPGNAETQYF.

The rearrangement links TRBV4-1 to TRBJ1-1; D is undetermined. CDR3 size: 15 residues. Germline V gene lookup returns CDR1 MGHRA and CDR2 YSYEKL. V was clipped by 4 bases and J by 1 base, with 13 bases between them. The CDR3 loop is CASSRDGPQNTEAFF. The CDR3 DNA follows: TGCGCCAGCAGCCGAGATGGGCCTCAGAACACTGAAGCTTTCTTT.

The chain uses TRBV28 and TRBJ2-7; D is unclear. This CDR3 is built from 15 residues. Trimming cost V 6 bases and J 5 bases, with 20 bases left between them. Germline V gene data show CDR1 as MDHEN and CDR2 as SYDVKM. The CDR3 region is CASSHRYVAVDEQYF. In DNA, the CDR3 is TGTGCCAGCAGCCACCGGTACGTAGCAGTCGACGAGCAGTACTTC.